This T cell receptor beta chain was sequenced during a study of OX40 agonist ivuxolimab in advanced cancers. The wider study: Patients were treated with ivuxolimab, an agonistic anti-OX40 (CD134) antibody. A mean age of about 59 years, range about 23 to 80, was recorded, and roughly 80% were male.

The table came from immunoSEQ multiplex PCR; TCRdb's copy has only in-frame clones and leaves some out. In the table there are 37,000 or so clones, roughly four fifths of which are singletons. V dropped 6 bases and J dropped 3 bases, with 16 bases sitting between them. Germline assignment: CDR1 WNHNN and CDR2 SYGVQD (reference sequence). The CDR3 runs to 15 residues. This specimen consisted of CD4+ or CD8+ T cells sorted from blood, obtained in a trial of the OX40 agonist ivuxolimab. The source is an adult with an advanced solid tumor such as melanoma, head and neck, liver or kidney cancer. The gene calls are TRBV10-1 and TRBJ2-3; D remains ambiguous. CDR3 sequence (DNA): TGCGCCAGCAGAAATACTCTGGACGAGACAGATACGCAGTATTTT. This translates into CASRNTLDETDTQYF.